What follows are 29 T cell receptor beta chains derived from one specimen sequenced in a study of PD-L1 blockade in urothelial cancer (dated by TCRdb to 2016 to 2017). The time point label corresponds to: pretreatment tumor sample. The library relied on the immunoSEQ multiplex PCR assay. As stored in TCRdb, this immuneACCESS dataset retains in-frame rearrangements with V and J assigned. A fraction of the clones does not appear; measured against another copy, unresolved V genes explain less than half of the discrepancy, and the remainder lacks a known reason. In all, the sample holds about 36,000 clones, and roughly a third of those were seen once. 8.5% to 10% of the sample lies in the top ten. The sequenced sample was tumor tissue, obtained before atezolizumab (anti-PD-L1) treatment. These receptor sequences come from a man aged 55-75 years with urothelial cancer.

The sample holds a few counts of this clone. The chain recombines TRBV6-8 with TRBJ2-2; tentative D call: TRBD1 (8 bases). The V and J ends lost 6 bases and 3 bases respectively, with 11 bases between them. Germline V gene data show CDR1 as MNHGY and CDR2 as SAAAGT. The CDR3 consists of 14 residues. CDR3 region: CASSTGGDTGELFF. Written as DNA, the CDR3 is TGTGCCAGCAGCACAGGGGGGGACACCGGGGAGCTGTTTTTT.

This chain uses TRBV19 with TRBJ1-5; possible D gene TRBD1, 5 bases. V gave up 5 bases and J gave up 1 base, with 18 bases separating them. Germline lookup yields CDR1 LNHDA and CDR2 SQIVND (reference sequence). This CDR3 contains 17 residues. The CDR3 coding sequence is TGTGCCAGTAGTCCCTCTTCCGGGGGTAGAAGCAATCAGCCCCAGCATTTT. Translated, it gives CASSPSSGGRSNQPQHF.

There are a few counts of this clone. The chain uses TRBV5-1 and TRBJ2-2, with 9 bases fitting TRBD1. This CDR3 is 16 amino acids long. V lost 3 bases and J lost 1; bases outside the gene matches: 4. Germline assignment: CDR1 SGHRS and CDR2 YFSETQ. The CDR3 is CASSWGTGKNTGELFF. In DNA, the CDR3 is TGCGCCAGCAGCTGGGGGACAGGGAAGAACACCGGGGAGCTGTTTTTT. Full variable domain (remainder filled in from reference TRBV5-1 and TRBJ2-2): KAGVTQTPRYLIKTRGQQVTLSCSPISGHRSVSWYQQTPGQGLQFLFEYFSETQRNKGNFPGRFSGRQFSNSRSEMNVSTLELGDSALYLCASSWGTGKNTGELFFGEGSRLTVL.

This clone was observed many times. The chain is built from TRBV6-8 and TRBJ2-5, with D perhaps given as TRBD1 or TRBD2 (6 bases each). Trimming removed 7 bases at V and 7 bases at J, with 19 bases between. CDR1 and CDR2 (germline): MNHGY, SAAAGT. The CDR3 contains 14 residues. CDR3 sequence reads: CASTSTRGGGTQYF. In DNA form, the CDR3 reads TGTGCCAGCACTTCAACCAGGGGAGGAGGGACCCAGTACTTC.

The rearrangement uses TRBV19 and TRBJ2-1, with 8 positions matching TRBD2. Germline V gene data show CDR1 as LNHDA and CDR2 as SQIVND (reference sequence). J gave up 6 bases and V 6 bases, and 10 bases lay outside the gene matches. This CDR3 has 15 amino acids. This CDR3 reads CASSTRAGGGNEQFF. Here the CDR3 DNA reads TGTGCCAGTAGCACCCGGGCGGGAGGTGGCAATGAGCAGTTCTTC.

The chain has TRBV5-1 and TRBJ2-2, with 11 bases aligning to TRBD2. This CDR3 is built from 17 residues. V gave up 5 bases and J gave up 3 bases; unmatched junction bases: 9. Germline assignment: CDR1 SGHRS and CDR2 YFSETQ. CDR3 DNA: TGCGCCAGCAGTAAATTAGCGGGAGGGTTTGACACCGGGGAGCTGTTTTTT. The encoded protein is CASSKLAGGFDTGELFF. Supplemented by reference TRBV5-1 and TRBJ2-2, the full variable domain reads KAGVTQTPRYLIKTRGQQVTLSCSPISGHRSVSWYQQTPGQGLQFLFEYFSETQRNKGNFPGRFSGRQFSNSRSEMNVSTLELGDSALYLCASSKLAGGFDTGELFFGEGSRLTVL.

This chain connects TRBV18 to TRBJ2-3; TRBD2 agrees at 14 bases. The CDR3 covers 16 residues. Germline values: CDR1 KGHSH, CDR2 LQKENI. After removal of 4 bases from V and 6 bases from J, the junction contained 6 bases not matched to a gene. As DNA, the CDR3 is TGTGCCAGCTCACTGGGACTAGCGGGAGTGCCGGATACGCAGTATTTT. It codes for CASSLGLAGVPDTQYF.

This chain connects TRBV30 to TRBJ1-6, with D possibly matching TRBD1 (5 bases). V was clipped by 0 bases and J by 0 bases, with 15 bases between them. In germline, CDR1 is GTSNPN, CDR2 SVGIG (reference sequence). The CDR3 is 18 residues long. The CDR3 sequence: CAWSVLIRGSSYNSPLHF. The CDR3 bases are TGTGCCTGGAGTGTACTGATAAGGGGTAGCTCCTATAATTCACCCCTCCACTTT.

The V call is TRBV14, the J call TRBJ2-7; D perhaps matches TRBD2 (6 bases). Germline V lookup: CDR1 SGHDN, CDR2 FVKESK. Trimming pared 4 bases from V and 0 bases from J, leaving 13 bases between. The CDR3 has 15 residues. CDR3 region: CASSLRTGSSYEQYF. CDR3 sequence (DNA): TGTGCCAGCAGCCTAAGGACCGGGAGCTCCTACGAGCAGTACTTC.

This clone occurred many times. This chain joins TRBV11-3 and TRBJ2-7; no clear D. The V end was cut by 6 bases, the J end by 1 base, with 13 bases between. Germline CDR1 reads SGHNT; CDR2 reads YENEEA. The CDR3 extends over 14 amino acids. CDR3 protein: CASSGYLGSYEQYF. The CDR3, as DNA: TGTGCCAGCAGTGGGTACTTAGGTTCCTACGAGCAGTACTTC.

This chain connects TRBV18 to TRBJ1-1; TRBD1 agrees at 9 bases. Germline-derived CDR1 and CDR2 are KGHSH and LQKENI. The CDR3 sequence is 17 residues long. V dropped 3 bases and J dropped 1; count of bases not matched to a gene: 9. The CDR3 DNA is TGTGCCAGCTCACCCATCTCAGGGACAGGGTCGAACACTGAAGCTTTCTTT. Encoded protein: CASSPISGTGSNTEAFF.

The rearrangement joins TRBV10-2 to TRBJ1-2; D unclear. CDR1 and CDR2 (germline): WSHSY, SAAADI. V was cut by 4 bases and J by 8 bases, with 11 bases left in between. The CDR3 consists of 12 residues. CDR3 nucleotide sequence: TGCGCCAGCAGTGGCCAGGTGTTAGGCTACACCTTC. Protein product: CASSGQVLGYTF.

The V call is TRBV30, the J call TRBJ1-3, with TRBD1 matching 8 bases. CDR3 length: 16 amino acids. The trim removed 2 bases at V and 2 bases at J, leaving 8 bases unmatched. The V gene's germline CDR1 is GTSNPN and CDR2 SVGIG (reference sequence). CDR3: CAWSRTGGMTGNTIYF. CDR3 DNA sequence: TGTGCCTGGAGTAGAACAGGGGGTATGACTGGAAACACCATATATTTT.

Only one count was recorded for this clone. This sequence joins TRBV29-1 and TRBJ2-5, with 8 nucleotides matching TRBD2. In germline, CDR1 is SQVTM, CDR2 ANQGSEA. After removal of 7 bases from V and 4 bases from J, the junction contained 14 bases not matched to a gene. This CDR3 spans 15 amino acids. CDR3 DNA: TGCAGCGCCCAATGGGGCGGGGGGATTGGAGAGACCCAGTACTTC. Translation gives CSAQWGGGIGETQYF.

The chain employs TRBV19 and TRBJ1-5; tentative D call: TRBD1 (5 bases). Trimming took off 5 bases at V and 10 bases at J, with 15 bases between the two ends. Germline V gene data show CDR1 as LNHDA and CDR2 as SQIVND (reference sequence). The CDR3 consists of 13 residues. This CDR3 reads CASSVGTLSPQHF. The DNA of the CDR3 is TGTGCCAGTAGTGTGGGGACCCTTTCACCCCAGCATTTT. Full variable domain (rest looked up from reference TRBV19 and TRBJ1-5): DGGITQSPKYLFRKEGQNVTLSCEQNLNHDAMYWYRQDPGQGLRLIYYSQIVNDFQKGDIAEGYSVSREKKESFPLTVTSAQKNPTAFYLCASSVGTLSPQHFGDGTRLSIL.

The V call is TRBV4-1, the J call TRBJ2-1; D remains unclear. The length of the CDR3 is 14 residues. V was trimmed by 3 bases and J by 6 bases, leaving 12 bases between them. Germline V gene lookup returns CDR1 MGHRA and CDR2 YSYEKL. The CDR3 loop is CASSQDVSRNEQFF. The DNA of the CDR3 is TGCGCCAGCAGCCAGGATGTCTCCCGCAATGAGCAGTTCTTC.

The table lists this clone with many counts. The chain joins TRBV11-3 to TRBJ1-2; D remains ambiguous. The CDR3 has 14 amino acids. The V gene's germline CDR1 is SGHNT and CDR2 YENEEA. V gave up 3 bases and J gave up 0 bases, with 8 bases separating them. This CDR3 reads CASSLAETNYGYTF. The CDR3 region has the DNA TGTGCCAGCAGCTTGGCGGAGACTAACTATGGCTACACCTTC.

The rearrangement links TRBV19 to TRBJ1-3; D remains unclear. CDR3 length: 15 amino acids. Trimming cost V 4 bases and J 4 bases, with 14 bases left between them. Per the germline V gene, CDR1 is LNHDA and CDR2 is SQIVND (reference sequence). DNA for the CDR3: TGTGCCAGTAGTACTCCAGGACTACCGGGAAACACCATATATTTT. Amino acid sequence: CASSTPGLPGNTIYF.

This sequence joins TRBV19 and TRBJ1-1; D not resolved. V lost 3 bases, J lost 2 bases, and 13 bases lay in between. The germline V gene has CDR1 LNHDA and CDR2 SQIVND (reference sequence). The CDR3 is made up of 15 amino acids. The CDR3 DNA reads TGTGCCAGTAGTATTTGGACGGCGCTTAACACTGAAGCTTTCTTT. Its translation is CASSIWTALNTEAFF.

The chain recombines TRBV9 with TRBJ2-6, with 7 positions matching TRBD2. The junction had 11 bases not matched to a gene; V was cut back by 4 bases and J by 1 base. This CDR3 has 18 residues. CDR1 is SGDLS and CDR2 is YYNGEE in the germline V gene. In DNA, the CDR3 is TGTGCCAGCAGCTTCGGACTAGTATCAGGATCTGGGGCCAACGTCCTGACTTTC. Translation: CASSFGLVSGSGANVLTF.

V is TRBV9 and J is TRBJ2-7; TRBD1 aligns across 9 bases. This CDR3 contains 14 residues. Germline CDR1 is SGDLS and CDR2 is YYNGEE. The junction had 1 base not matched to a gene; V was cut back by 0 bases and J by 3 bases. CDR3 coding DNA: TGTGCCAGCAGCGTAGCGGGACAGGGCTACGAGCAGTACTTC. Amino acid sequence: CASSVAGQGYEQYF.

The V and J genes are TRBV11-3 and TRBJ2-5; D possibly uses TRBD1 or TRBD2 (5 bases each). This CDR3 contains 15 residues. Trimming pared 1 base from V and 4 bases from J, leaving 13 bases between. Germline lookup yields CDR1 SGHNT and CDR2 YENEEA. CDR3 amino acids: CASSLGFRGTETQYF. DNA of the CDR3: TGTGCCAGCAGCTTAGGGTTTCGAGGGACAGAGACCCAGTACTTC.

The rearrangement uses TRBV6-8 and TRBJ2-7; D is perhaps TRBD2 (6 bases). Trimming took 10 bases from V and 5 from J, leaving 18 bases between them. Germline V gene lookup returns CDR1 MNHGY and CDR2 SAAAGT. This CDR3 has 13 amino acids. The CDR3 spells CAIGQGGRNEQYF. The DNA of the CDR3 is TGTGCCATCGGGCAGGGAGGACGGAACGAGCAGTACTTC.

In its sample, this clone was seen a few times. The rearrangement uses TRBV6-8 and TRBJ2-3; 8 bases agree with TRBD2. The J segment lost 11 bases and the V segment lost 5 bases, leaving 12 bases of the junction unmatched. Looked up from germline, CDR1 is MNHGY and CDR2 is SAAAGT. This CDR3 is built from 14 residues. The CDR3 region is CASSASGGPLEQYF. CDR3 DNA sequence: TGTGCCAGCAGTGCCAGCGGGGGTCCCCTCGAGCAGTATTTT.

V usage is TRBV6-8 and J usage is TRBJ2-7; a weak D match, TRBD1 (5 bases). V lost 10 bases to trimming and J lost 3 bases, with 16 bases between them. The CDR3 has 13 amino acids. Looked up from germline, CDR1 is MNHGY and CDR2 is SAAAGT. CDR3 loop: CAITPTDNYEQYF. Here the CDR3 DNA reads TGTGCCATCACCCCGACGGACAACTACGAGCAGTACTTC.

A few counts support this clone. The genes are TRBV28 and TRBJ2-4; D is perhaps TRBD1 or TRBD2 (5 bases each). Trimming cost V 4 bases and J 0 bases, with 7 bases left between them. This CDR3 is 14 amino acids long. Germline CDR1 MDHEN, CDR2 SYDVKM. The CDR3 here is CASSSGTAKNIQYF. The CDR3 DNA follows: TGTGCCAGCAGTTCCGGGACAGCCAAAAACATTCAGTACTTC. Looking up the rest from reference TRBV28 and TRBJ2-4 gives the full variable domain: DVKVTQSSRYLVKRTGEKVFLECVQDMDHENMFWYRQDPGLGLRLIYFSYDVKMKEKGDIPEGYSVSREKKERFSLILESASTNQTSMYLCASSSGTAKNIQYFGAGTRLSVL.

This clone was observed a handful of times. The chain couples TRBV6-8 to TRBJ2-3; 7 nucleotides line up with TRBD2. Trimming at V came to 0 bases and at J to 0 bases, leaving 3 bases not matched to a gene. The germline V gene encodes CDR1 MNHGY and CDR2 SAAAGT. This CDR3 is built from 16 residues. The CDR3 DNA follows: TGTGCCAGCAGTTACTCGAATAGCGGGAGCACAGATACGCAGTATTTT. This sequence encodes CASSYSNSGSTDTQYF.

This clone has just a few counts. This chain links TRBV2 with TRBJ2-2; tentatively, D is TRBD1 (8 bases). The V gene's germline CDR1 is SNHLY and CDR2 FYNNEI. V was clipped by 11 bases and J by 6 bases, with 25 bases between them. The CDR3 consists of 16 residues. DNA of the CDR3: TGTGCCGGACAGGGATCGGGCTTGCGGGAGTCCGGGGAGCTGTTTTTT. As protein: CAGQGSGLRESGELFF.

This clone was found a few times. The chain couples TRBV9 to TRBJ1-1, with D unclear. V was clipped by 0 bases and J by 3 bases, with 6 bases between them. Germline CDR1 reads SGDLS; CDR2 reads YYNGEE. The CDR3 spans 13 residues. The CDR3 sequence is CASSVVSDTEAFF. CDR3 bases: TGTGCCAGCAGCGTAGTGAGTGACACTGAAGCTTTCTTT.